This TCR beta chain emerged from a study of HIV-infected patients and healthy controls. Study results and limitations: Untreated HIV+ repertoires had roughly threefold fewer distinct CDR3s and lower Shannon diversity than healthy controls. Significant mean usage differences between HIV-infected patients and controls involved eight alpha and eight beta V genes. MAIT alpha-chain CDR3s were frequent in healthy controls, depleted in HIV+.

The repertoire came from unfractionated whole blood and reflected all unsorted peripheral T cells. Reverse transcription used approximately 500 ng RNA and constant-region primers for alpha and beta. Using multiplexing indices, alpha and beta chain libraries were generated apart by chain-specific third strand synthesis. TCRdb re-called the 5' RACE reads through MiXCR, storing one row per CDR3 protein. The sample includes around 19,000 distinct CDR3 sequences, about 8.9% of them seen just once. Germline V CDR1 and CDR2: MRHNA, SNTAGT. The CDR3 runs to 15 residues. Trimming removed 0 bases from V and 4 bases from J; junction bases left unmatched: 3. In this sample, this clonotype is medium-sized. Its antigen is still unknown.

The specimen was blood. The gene calls are TRBV6-4 and TRBJ2-3; 8 bases fit TRBD2. This sequence was found in an adult in good health. The DNA for the CDR3 is TGTGCCAGCAGTGACTCGACGGGGGGGTCAGATACGCAGTATTTT. It translates to CASSDSTGGSDTQYF.